The 9 T cell receptor beta chains given below trace back to one sample, sequenced in a study of blood T cell repertoires in COVID-19. This table comes from immunoSEQ multiplex PCR, and its TCRdb copy is limited to in-frame clones, with some not included. The table shows more than 200,000 clones, with nearly 90% occurring only once. Input material: PBMCs or T cells enriched from blood (not recorded which). The receptors shown here come from a man aged 25 to 45 who had recovered from COVID-19.

The J gene is TRBJ2-7, the V gene TRBV5-4; the match to TRBD1 covers 10 bases. The ends lost 4 bases at V and 2 bases at J; junction bases unmatched: 9. Germline values: CDR1 SGHNT, CDR2 YYREEE (reference sequence). This CDR3 comprises 16 residues. The CDR3 loop reads CASSPAGTGVTYEQYF. CDR3 nucleotides: TGTGCCAGCAGCCCGGCCGGGACAGGGGTAACCTACGAGCAGTACTTC.

Only a few counts were recorded for this clone. This rearrangement joins TRBV5-8 to TRBJ2-3, with D possibly being TRBD2 (5 bases). Trimming took 6 bases from V and 0 from J, leaving 17 bases between them. CDR1 is SGHTS and CDR2 is YDEGEE in the germline V gene. The CDR3 is 16 residues long. CDR3: CASNLDYRRSTDTQYF. The CDR3 region has the DNA TGTGCCAGCAACCTCGATTATAGGAGGAGCACAGATACGCAGTATTTT.

This chain connects TRBV19 to TRBJ2-2; D unclear. With 4 bases removed from V and 4 bases from J, the gap between germline ends came to 10 bases. Germline V gene sequence: CDR1 LNHDA, CDR2 SQIVND (reference sequence). The CDR3 consists of 14 residues. The CDR3: CASSSFLGTGELFF. CDR3 sequence (DNA): TGTGCCAGTAGTAGCTTCCTCGGCACCGGGGAGCTGTTTTTT.

The rearrangement joins TRBV6-2 or TRBV6-3 to TRBJ2-3; possibly TRBD2 for D (5 bases). Trimming took 1 base from V and 8 from J, leaving 10 bases between them. Germline values: CDR1 MNHEY, CDR2 SVGEGT. The CDR3 loop spans 13 amino acids. The CDR3 region is CASSYYETTTQYF. CDR3 DNA sequence: TGTGCCAGCAGTTACTATGAGACTACTACGCAGTATTTT.

V gene TRBV3-1 (or the pseudogene TRBV3-2) combines with J gene TRBJ2-5; 8 nucleotides agree with TRBD2. The J segment lost 2 bases and the V segment lost 4 bases, leaving 6 bases of the junction unmatched. The CDR3 sequence is 15 residues long. Germline V CDR1 and CDR2: LGHDT, YNNKEL (reference sequence). The DNA for the CDR3 is TGTGCCAGCAGCCGAGGACTAGCAGATCAAGAGACCCAGTACTTC. Translating it yields CASSRGLADQETQYF.

The CDR3 DNA is TGTGCCAGCAGCCGACAGGGGGCCACAGATACGCAGTATTTT. It specifies CASSRQGATDTQYF. The J gene is TRBJ2-3, the V gene TRBV3-1 (or the pseudogene TRBV3-2); the match to TRBD1 covers 10 bases. The CDR3 contains 14 residues. Germline CDR1 LGHDT, CDR2 YNNKEL (reference sequence). J gave up 2 bases and V 4 bases, and 0 bases lay outside the gene matches.

V is TRBV6-1 and J is TRBJ2-7, with D possibly TRBD2 on 6 matching bases. Germline V gene lookup returns CDR1 MNHNS and CDR2 SASEGT. The V gene lost 1 base and the J gene lost 7 bases, with 14 bases spanning the gap. CDR3 size: 14 residues. CDR3 bases: TGTGCCAGCAGTGAAGGCGCGGGACTCTATGAGCAGTACTTC. Translating it yields CASSEGAGLYEQYF.

This clone showed up just once. This chain links TRBV10-3 with TRBJ2-2; possible D gene TRBD1, 6 bases. Between the trimmed V and J ends, which lost 9 bases and 1 base, there was a span of 18 bases. Germline lookup yields CDR1 ENHRY and CDR2 SYGVKD. CDR3 length: 16 residues. The CDR3: CAMVKSDSLNTGELFF. Written as DNA, the CDR3 is TGTGCCATGGTAAAATCGGACAGCTTGAACACCGGGGAGCTGTTTTTT.

The chain carries TRBV5-1 and TRBJ2-1, with TRBD2 matching 13 bases. J gave up 5 bases and V 4 bases, and 9 bases lay outside the gene matches. This CDR3 is 17 amino acids long. CDR1 is SGHRS and CDR2 is YFSETQ in the germline V gene. CDR3 coding DNA: TGCGCCAGCAGCACCCTACCGGGACTAGCGGGGAACAATGAGCAGTTCTTC. Encoded protein: CASSTLPGLAGNNEQFF. Variable domain in full (rest from reference TRBV5-1 and TRBJ2-1): KAGVTQTPRYLIKTRGQQVTLSCSPISGHRSVSWYQQTPGQGLQFLFEYFSETQRNKGNFPGRFSGRQFSNSRSEMNVSTLELGDSALYLCASSTLPGLAGNNEQFFGPGTRLTVL.